The 8 T cell receptor beta chains below come from one sample, sequenced in a study of T cells after yellow fever vaccination. MiXCR was run by TCRdb on the 5' RACE reads, yielding one entry per CDR3 protein. The table has some 220,000 distinct CDR3 sequences, approximately 3.3% seen once. The input for sequencing was CD4+ T cells sorted from PBMCs, taken 10 days after the yellow fever booster vaccination. These receptors originate from a young man who received the YFV17D yellow fever vaccine.

Concerning this clonotype itself: A junction boundary mismatches the germline segment, possibly from a read error. The chain carries TRBV7-7 and TRBJ2-5; TRBD1 or TRBD2 may be the D gene (6 bases each). Germline loops: CDR1 SSHAT, CDR2 FNYEAQ (reference sequence). CDR3 length: 14 residues. The CDR3 region is CASSKTSQGETQYF. CDR3 DNA sequence: TGTGCTAGCAGCAAGACTAGTCAGGGGGAGACCCAGTACTTC.

Many counts were recorded for this clonotype. CDR3 in DNA: TGTGCCAGCTCACCGCCCGGGACCCCGGATACGCAGTATTTT. Translated: CASSPPGTPDTQYF. The V gene is TRBV18, the J gene TRBJ2-3; either TRBD1 or TRBD2 may supply D (5 bases each). V was clipped by 3 bases and J by 6 bases, with 13 bases between them. There are 14 residues in the CDR3. Germline V gives CDR1 KGHSH, CDR2 LQKENI.

This clonotype has only a few counts. J is TRBJ1-5 and V is TRBV4-3; D ambiguous. This CDR3 is built from 15 residues. CDR1 LGHNA and CDR2 YSLEER come from the germline V gene. Trimming pared 0 bases from V and 0 bases from J, leaving 6 bases between. The CDR3 is CASSQDPNSNQPQHF. CDR3 sequence (DNA): TGCGCCAGCAGCCAAGATCCGAATAGCAATCAGCCCCAGCATTTT.

This clonotype came up many times. The chain employs TRBV7-9 and TRBJ2-3; D unresolved. The CDR3 runs 14 residues. V shed 0 bases and J shed 5 bases, with 9 bases lying between them. CDR1 is SEHNR and CDR2 is FQNEAQ in the germline V gene (reference sequence). CDR3 region: CASSLAGSGDTQYF. The CDR3 DNA sequence: TGTGCCAGCAGCTTAGCGGGTTCAGGAGATACGCAGTATTTT.

This clonotype was seen a handful of times. This chain joins TRBV11-2 and TRBJ1-2, with D possibly matching TRBD1 (5 bases). Between the trimmed V and J ends, which lost 6 bases and 8 bases, there was a span of 19 bases. Germline CDR1 reads SGHAT; CDR2 reads FQNNGV. The CDR3 totals 14 residues. The CDR3 sequence is CASRAGGRWGGYTF. The DNA of the CDR3 is TGTGCCAGCAGAGCCGGGGGTCGTTGGGGGGGCTACACCTTC.

This clonotype was detected only a few times. The chain uses TRBV12-3 or TRBV12-4 and TRBJ2-1, with 7 bases lining up with TRBD1. This CDR3 is 12 amino acids long. Unmatched junction bases numbered 10, after V lost 5 bases and J lost 15 bases. The CDR3 sequence: CASSNGPYRGFF. In nucleotides, the CDR3 is TGTGCCAGCAGTAATGGGCCTTACAGGGGGTTCTTC.

This clonotype was counted at least ten times. The rearrangement joins TRBV4-2 to TRBJ2-5; 12 bases match TRBD2. V was clipped by 1 base and J by 0 bases; unmatched bases: 3. The CDR3 is made up of 17 amino acids. Per germline, CDR1 LGHNA and CDR2 YNFKEQ. CDR3 loop: CASSQATSGGNQETQYF. The CDR3 coding sequence is TGTGCCAGCAGCCAAGCCACTAGCGGGGGGAACCAAGAGACCCAGTACTTC.

The V and J genes are TRBV18 and TRBJ2-2; TRBD2 aligns across 11 bases. The V gene's germline CDR1 is KGHSH and CDR2 LQKENI. Germline trimming cut 5 bases from V and 2 bases from J; bases unmatched to any gene: 7. This CDR3 is 17 amino acids long. CDR3 sequence: CASSSLAGGANTGELFF. The CDR3 DNA reads TGTGCCAGCTCATCGCTAGCGGGGGGTGCCAACACCGGGGAGCTGTTTTTT. The full variable domain, rest sourced from reference TRBV18 and TRBJ2-2, is NAGVMQNPRHLVRRRGQEARLRCSPMKGHSHVYWYRQLPEEGLKFMVYLQKENIIDESGMPKERFSAEFPKEGPSILRIQQVVRGDSAAYFCASSSLAGGANTGELFFGEGSRLTVL.